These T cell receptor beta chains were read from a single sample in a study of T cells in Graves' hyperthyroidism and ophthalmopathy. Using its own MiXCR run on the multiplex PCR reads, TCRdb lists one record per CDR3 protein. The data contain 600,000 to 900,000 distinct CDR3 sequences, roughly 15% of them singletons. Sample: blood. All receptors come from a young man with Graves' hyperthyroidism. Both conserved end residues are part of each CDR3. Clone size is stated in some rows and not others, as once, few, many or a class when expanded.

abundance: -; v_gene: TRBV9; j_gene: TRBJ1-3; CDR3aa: CASSAPGTGEGTGNTIYF
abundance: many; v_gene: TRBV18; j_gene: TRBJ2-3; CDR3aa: CASSPASGSPDTQYF
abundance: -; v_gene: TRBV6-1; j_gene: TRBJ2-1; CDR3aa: CASINEMEQFF
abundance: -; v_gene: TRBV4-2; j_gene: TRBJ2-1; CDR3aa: CASSQAEKADGVGEQFF
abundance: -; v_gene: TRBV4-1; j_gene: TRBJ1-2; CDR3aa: CASSPPPGQGYNGYTF
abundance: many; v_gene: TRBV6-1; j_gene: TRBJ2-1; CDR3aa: CASSEEDTNNEQFF
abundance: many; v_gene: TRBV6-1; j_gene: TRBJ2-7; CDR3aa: CAAARRPSEQYF
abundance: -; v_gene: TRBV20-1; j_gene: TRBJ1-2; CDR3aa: CSATTGVGYGYTF
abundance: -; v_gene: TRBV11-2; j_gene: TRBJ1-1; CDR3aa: CASSTRQGNEAFF
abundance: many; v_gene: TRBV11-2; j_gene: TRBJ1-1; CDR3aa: CASSRPVTANTEAFF
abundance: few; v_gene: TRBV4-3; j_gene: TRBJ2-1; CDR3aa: CASSQGGTSGNSRSAEQFF
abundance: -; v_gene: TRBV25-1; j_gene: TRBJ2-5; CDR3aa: CASSDYRGRRETQYF
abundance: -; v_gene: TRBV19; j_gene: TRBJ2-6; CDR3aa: CASSITGTGVLGANVLTF
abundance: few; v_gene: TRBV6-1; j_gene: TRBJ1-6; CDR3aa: CASSPGGEGYNSPLHF
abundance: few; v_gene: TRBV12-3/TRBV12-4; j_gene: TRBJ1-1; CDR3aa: CASSRDLQLVFF
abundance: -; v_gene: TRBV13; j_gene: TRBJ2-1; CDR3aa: CASSLDREGDWNEQFF
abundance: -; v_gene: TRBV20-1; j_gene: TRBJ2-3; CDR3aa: CSARDKADTQYF
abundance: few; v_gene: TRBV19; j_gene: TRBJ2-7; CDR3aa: CASSILPGQTYEQYF
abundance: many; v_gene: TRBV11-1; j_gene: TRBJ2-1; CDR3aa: CASSKWDRENNEQFF
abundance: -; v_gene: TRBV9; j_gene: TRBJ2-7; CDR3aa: CASSTSGRALEQYF
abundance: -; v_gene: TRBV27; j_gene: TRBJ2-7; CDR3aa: CASSLAGSLYYEQYF
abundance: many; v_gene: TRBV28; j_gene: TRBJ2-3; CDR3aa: CASSTVSGSTDTQYF
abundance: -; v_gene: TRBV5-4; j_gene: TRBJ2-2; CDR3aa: CASSFNTRWDLAGESGELFF
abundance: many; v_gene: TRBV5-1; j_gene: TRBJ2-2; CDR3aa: CASSPGGLAGVRGELFF
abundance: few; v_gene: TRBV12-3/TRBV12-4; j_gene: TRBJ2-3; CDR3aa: CASRMASSDTQYF
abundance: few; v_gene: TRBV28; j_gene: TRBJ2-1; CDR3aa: CASSLTGPSNEQFF
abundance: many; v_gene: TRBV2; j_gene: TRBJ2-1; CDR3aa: CASREREGNEQFF
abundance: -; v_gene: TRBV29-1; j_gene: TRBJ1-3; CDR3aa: CSVLGQGGNTIYF
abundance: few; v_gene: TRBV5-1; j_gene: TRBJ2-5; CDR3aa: CASSPGTSRETQYF
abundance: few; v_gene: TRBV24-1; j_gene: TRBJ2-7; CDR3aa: CATSDKHEQYF
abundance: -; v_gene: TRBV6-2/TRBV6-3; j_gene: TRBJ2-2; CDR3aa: CASSPSTRWELFF
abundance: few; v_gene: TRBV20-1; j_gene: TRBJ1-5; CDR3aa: CSARDHHRTGGDQPQHF